The entry below gives a single TCR beta chain sequence along with its context. Its specificity is unknown. This sample is part of a study of radiotherapy plus CTLA-4 blockade in lung cancer. This table comes from immunoSEQ multiplex PCR, and its TCRdb copy is limited to in-frame clones, with some not included. Altogether about 76,000 clones are present, more than 80% being singletons, with the ten largest covering about 0.79%. Notes on the study in general: In blood, TCR clones derived from the tumor expanded after radiotherapy plus ipilimumab.

Germline lookup yields CDR1 SGHAT and CDR2 FQNNGV. The CDR3 is 15 amino acids. V shed 4 bases and J shed 0 bases, with 10 bases lying between them. The chain recombines TRBV11-2 with TRBJ1-5; D may be TRBD1 (5 bases). The receptor's source is a human donor with non-small cell lung cancer who had stable disease on radiotherapy plus ipilimumab. The sample here was peripheral blood, taken from a patient treated with radiotherapy plus ipilimumab. The CDR3 sequence is CASSWEGISNQPQHF. CDR3 nucleotides: TGTGCCAGCAGCTGGGAGGGGATTAGCAATCAGCCCCAGCATTTT.